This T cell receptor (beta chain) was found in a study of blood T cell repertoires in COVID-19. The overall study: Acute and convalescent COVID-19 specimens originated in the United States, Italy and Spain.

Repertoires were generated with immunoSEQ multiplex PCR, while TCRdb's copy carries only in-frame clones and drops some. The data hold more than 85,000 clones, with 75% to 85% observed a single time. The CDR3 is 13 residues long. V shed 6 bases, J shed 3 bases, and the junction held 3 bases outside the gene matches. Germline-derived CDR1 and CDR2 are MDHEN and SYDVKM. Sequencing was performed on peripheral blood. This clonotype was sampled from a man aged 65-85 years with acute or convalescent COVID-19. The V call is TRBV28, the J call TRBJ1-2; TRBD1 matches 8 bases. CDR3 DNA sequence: TGTGCCAGCAGACGGGACAGGTACTATGGCTACACCTTC. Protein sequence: CASRRDRYYGYTF.